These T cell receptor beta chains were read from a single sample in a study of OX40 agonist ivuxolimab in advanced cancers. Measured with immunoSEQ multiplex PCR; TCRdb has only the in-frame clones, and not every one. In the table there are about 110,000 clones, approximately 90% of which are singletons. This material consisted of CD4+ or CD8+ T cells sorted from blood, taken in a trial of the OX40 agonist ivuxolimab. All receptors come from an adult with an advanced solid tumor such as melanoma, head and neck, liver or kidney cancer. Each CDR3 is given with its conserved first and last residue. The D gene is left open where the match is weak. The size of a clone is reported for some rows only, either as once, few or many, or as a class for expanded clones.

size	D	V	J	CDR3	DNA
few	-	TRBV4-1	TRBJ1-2	CASSLGQGYGYTF	TGCGCCAGCAGCCTAGGACAAGGTTATGGCTACACCTTC
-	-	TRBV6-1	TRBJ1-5	CASRLYSNQPQHF	TGTGCCAGCAGGTTGTATAGCAATCAGCCCCAGCATTTT
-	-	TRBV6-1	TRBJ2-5	CASSVGEQETQYF	TGTGCCAGCAGTGTAGGGGAACAAGAGACCCAGTACTTC
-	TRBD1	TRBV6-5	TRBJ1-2	CASSLTGGNDGYTF	TGTGCCAGCAGTTTAACAGGGGGCAACGATGGCTACACCTTC
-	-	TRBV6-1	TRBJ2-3	CASRRLDTQYF	TGTGCCAGCAGACGATTAGATACGCAGTATTTT
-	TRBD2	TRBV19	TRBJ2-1	CASSKKREGVNEQFF	TGTGCCAGTAGTAAAAAGCGGGAGGGTGTGAATGAGCAGTTCTTC
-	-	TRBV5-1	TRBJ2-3	CASSLSMDTQYF	TGCGCCAGCAGCCTGTCAATGGATACGCAGTATTTT
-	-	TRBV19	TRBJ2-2	CASSIVGGSAGGELFF	TGTGCCAGTAGCATCGTAGGCGGCTCTGCAGGAGGGGAGCTGTTTTTT
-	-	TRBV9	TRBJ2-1	CASSVTGQSYNEQFF	TGTGCCAGCAGCGTAACGGGGCAGTCCTACAATGAGCAGTTCTTC
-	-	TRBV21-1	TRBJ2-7	CASRRKGVSRKPSYEQYF	TGTGCCAGCCGAAGAAAGGGGGTTAGCAGGAAGCCCTCCTACGAGCAGTACTTC
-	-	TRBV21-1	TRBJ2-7	CASSNYRSEQYF	TGTGCCAGCAGCAATTACCGGAGCGAGCAGTACTTC
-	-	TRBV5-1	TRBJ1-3	CASSLDGAGNTIYF	TGCGCCAGCAGCTTGGACGGAGCTGGAAACACCATATATTTT
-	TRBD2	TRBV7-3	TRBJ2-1	CASSPRTSGGSYNEQFF	TGTGCCAGCAGCCCCAGGACTAGCGGGGGGTCCTACAATGAGCAGTTCTTC
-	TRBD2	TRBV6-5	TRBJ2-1	CASSLVSGRAGKQFF	TGTGCCAGCAGTTTGGTTTCCGGGAGGGCCGGGAAACAGTTCTTC